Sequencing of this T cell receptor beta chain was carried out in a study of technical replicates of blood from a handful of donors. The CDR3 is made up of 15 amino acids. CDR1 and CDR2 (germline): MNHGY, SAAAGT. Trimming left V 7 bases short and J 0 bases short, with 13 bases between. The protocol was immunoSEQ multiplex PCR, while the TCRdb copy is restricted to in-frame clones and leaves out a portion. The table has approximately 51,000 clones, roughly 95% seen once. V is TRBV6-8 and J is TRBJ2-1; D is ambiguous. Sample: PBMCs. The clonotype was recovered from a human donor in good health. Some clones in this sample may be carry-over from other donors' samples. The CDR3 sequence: CASIQRPGSYNEQFF. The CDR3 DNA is TGTGCCAGCATTCAGAGACCAGGCTCCTACAATGAGCAGTTCTTC.